A single sample is the source of the 30 T cell receptor beta chains below, sequenced in a study of radiation and T cells in renal cell carcinoma. Sample time point: blood 2 weeks post-SBRT. The treatment was: 15 Gy SBRT to primary tumor, nephrectomy 4 weeks later. Libraries were prepared by immunoSEQ multiplex PCR; TCRdb keeps only in-frame clonotypes and omits some of them. Of roughly 120,000 clones listed, approximately 80% are singletons. The sample here was blood, taken from a patient whose treatment included radiotherapy and nephrectomy. The receptors here all came from a woman aged 60-70 years with renal cell carcinoma.

This rearrangement joins TRBV18 to TRBJ2-7; D gene unclear. Trimming cost V 0 bases and J 11 bases, with 14 bases left between them. The CDR3 sequence is 13 residues long. Germline CDR1 is KGHSH and CDR2 is LQKENI. The CDR3 sequence is CASSPPNGYPEYF. Written as DNA, the CDR3 is TGTGCCAGCTCACCACCCAACGGCTATCCGGAGTACTTC.

This clone has a handful of counts. The chain carries TRBV6-4 and TRBJ2-2; a possible D gene is TRBD1 (5 bases). The CDR3 spans 14 residues. CDR1 and CDR2 from the germline V gene are MRHNA and SNTAGT. Deletions cut 5 bases from V and 5 bases from J, with 12 bases between. CDR3 sequence: CASSFRVETGELFF. The CDR3 DNA sequence: TGTGCCAGCAGTTTCAGGGTGGAGACCGGGGAGCTGTTTTTT.

The J gene is TRBJ2-7, the V gene TRBV7-2, with D perhaps TRBD1 or TRBD2 (6 bases each). CDR3 size: 14 residues. V dropped 1 base and J dropped 7 bases, with 14 bases sitting between them. CDR1 and CDR2 (germline): SGHTA, FQGNSA. The chain's CDR3 is CASSLGGAVVEQYF. In DNA, the CDR3 is TGTGCCAGCAGCTTAGGGGGGGCGGTGGTTGAGCAGTACTTC.

The V call is TRBV7-2, the J call TRBJ2-7; 8 bases are a match to TRBD1. CDR3 length equals 15 residues. Trimming cost V 5 bases and J 4 bases; bases outside gene matches: 10. Germline assignment: CDR1 SGHTA and CDR2 FQGNSA. The CDR3 nucleotides read TGTGCCAGCAGCCCCTGGCAGGGGGCGGGTTACGAGCAGTACTTC. Translated, it gives CASSPWQGAGYEQYF.

The chain has TRBV7-9 and TRBJ1-2; D unclear. CDR1 SEHNR and CDR2 FQNEAQ come from the germline V gene (reference sequence). The V end lost 1 base, the J end lost 8 bases, and 11 bases lay between the germline ends. This CDR3 has 13 residues. The CDR3: CASSLEGSEGYTF. CDR3 sequence (DNA): TGTGCCAGCAGCTTAGAGGGATCGGAAGGCTACACCTTC.

The V and J genes are TRBV27 and TRBJ1-1; D gene unclear. Trimming took 2 bases from V and 1 from J, leaving 8 bases between them. CDR1 and CDR2 from the germline V gene are MNHEY and SMNVEV (reference sequence). CDR3 size: 14 residues. In nucleotides, the CDR3 is TGTGCCAGCAGTTTAAACACCCAGAACACTGAAGCTTTCTTT. Protein product: CASSLNTQNTEAFF.

This sequence joins TRBV6-1 and TRBJ1-4; 8 bases align to TRBD1. CDR1 is MNHNS and CDR2 is SASEGT in the germline V gene. The CDR3 has 14 residues. V lost 4 bases, J lost 5 bases, and 3 bases stayed unmatched. The CDR3 region is CASSARTGNEKLFF. The CDR3 nucleotides read TGTGCCAGCAGTGCCCGGACAGGGAATGAAAAACTGTTTTTT.

CDR3 bases: TGTGCCAGCAGAGAATTGGACGGCTACGAGCAGTACTTC. Translation: CASRELDGYEQYF. The V and J genes are TRBV5-5 and TRBJ2-7; D remains unclear. The CDR3 sequence is 13 residues long. Germline V gene sequence: CDR1 SGHKS, CDR2 YYEKEE (reference sequence). V lost 5 bases to trimming and J lost 3 bases, with 12 bases between them.

V and J are TRBV6-1 and TRBJ1-1; D call uncertain. Trimming pared 1 base from V and 1 base from J, leaving 13 bases between. Germline loops: CDR1 MNHNS, CDR2 SASEGT. The CDR3 spans 16 residues. The CDR3 loop is CASSEGRGWENTEAFF. In DNA, the CDR3 is TGTGCCAGCAGTGAAGGCCGGGGATGGGAGAACACTGAAGCTTTCTTT.

V is TRBV4-2 and J is TRBJ1-4; 7 bases are shared with TRBD1. V shed 1 base, J shed 7 bases, and the junction held 12 bases outside the gene matches. CDR3 size: 17 residues. Germline CDR1 is LGHNA and CDR2 is YNFKEQ. CDR3 coding DNA: TGTGCCAGCAGCCAAGTCCGACAGGGAGGAAGAAGTGAAAAACTGTTTTTT. Protein: CASSQVRQGGRSEKLFF.

This chain joins TRBV28 and TRBJ1-3; D perhaps matches TRBD1 (6 bases). Per the germline V gene, CDR1 is MDHEN and CDR2 is SYDVKM. This CDR3 is 15 amino acids long. V lost 6 bases and J lost 2, with 14 bases in between. For the CDR3, the DNA is TGTGCCAGCAGGGGAGGGGGATCGGCTGGAAACACCATATATTTT. Translated: CASRGGGSAGNTIYF.

The chain employs TRBV11-2 and TRBJ2-7; TRBD1 agrees at 10 bases. V lost 5 bases to trimming and J lost 5 bases; unmatched junction nucleotides: 3. The CDR3 runs to 13 residues. CDR1 is SGHAT, CDR2 FQNNGV, per germline. The DNA of the CDR3 is TGTGCCAGCAGCGACAGGGGGCGGGACGAGCAGTACTTC. This encodes CASSDRGRDEQYF.

This chain uses TRBV5-5 with TRBJ2-7; 8 bases map to TRBD2. Per germline, CDR1 SGHKS and CDR2 YYEKEE (reference sequence). The V gene end was trimmed by 0 bases and the J gene end by 5 bases; junction bases not matched to a gene: 7. The CDR3 runs to 15 residues. The DNA for the CDR3 is TGTGCCAGCAGCTTGGCGTCGGGAGGGCCTGACGAGCAGTACTTC. This encodes CASSLASGGPDEQYF. Drawing the rest from reference TRBV5-5 and TRBJ2-7, the complete variable domain is DAGVTQSPTHLIKTRGQQVTLRCSPISGHKSVSWYQQVLGQGPQFIFQYYEKEERGRGNFPDRFSARQFPNYSSELNVNALLLGDSALYLCASSLASGGPDEQYFGPGTRLTVT.

This clone was detected only once. The chain carries TRBV30 and TRBJ2-4; TRBD2 is a possible D gene (6 bases). V was clipped by 1 base and J by 1 base, with 11 bases between them. CDR1 is GTSNPN, CDR2 SVGIG, per germline (reference sequence). This CDR3 contains 15 residues. The CDR3 nucleotides are TGTGCCTGGAGTGAGGCCAGCGGGGCCAAAAACATTCAGTACTTC. Translation gives CAWSEASGAKNIQYF.

Only one count was recorded for this clone. V usage is TRBV10-3 and J usage is TRBJ1-3, with D perhaps TRBD1 (5 bases). CDR3 length: 14 amino acids. V lost 7 bases and J lost 3, with 13 bases in between. The V gene's germline CDR1 is ENHRY and CDR2 SYGVKD. The CDR3 coding sequence is TGTGCCATCAAGGACGACAGTTATGGAAACACCATATATTTT. This sequence encodes CAIKDDSYGNTIYF.

This chain links TRBV27 with TRBJ2-3, with 9 bases aligning to TRBD1. The V gene's germline CDR1 is MNHEY and CDR2 SMNVEV (reference sequence). The length of the CDR3 is 15 residues. V trimming: 6 bases; J trimming: 2 bases; junction bases outside the gene matches: 6. CDR3 sequence (DNA): TGTGCCAGCAGCCGGACAGGGGAAAACACAGATACGCAGTATTTT. Translation gives CASSRTGENTDTQYF.

The V and J genes are TRBV25-1 and TRBJ2-5; D possibly corresponds to TRBD2 (6 bases). The germline V gene encodes CDR1 MGHDK and CDR2 SYGVNS. V lost 4 bases, J lost 4 bases, and 10 bases lay in between. This CDR3 has 13 residues. The CDR3 sequence is CASSALGGETQYF. In nucleotides, the CDR3 is TGTGCCAGCAGTGCCCTCGGGGGAGAGACCCAGTACTTC. Complete variable domain (other parts from reference TRBV25-1 and TRBJ2-5): EADIYQTPRYLVIGTGKKITLECSQTMGHDKMYWYQQDPGMELHLIHYSYGVNSTEKGDLSSESTVSRIRTEHFPLTLESARPSHTSQYLCASSALGGETQYFGPGTRLLVL.

This chain uses TRBV5-4 with TRBJ2-1; 7 bases are shared with TRBD2. The CDR3 is 13 residues long. Germline CDR1 is SGHNT and CDR2 is YYREEE (reference sequence). J gave up 6 bases and V 3 bases, and 3 bases lay outside the gene matches. CDR3 sequence (DNA): TGTGCCAGCAGCTCTAGCGGCCGCAATGAGCAGTTCTTC. Its protein product is CASSSSGRNEQFF.

The rearrangement links TRBV19 to TRBJ1-5, with D possibly matching TRBD1 (5 bases). V lost 7 bases and J 7 bases, leaving 14 bases between the germline ends. There are 13 residues in the CDR3. The germline V gene encodes CDR1 LNHDA and CDR2 SQIVND (reference sequence). The CDR3 is CASTWGRNQPQHF. In nucleotides, the CDR3 is TGTGCCAGTACCTGGGGCAGGAACCAGCCCCAGCATTTT.

The rearrangement links TRBV6-1 to TRBJ2-7, with D hard to call. The length of the CDR3 is 13 residues. Germline values: CDR1 MNHNS, CDR2 SASEGT. V was cut by 3 bases and J by 3 bases, with 9 bases left in between. The CDR3 region has the DNA TGTGCCAGCAGTGACCGACAACTCTACGAGCAGTACTTC. This codes for CASSDRQLYEQYF.

This clone was seen more than once but under ten times. The chain is built from TRBV5-1 and TRBJ1-1; tentatively, D is TRBD1 (6 bases). CDR1 SGHRS and CDR2 YFSETQ come from the germline V gene. The CDR3 is 15 residues long. The ends were cut back, 4 bases at V and 0 bases at J, with 13 bases in the middle. This CDR3 reads CASSPYGGLNTEAFF. CDR3 in DNA: TGCGCCAGCAGCCCCTACGGGGGCCTGAACACTGAAGCTTTCTTT.

This chain uses TRBV5-6 with TRBJ2-7, with D possibly matching TRBD2 (6 bases). The ends were cut back, 4 bases at V and 4 bases at J, with 15 bases in the middle. Germline V gene sequence: CDR1 SGHDT, CDR2 YYEEEE. The CDR3 is 14 amino acids. The CDR3 DNA follows: TGTGCCAGCAGCCGTAGCGGTGGAACTTACGAGCAGTACTTC. This encodes CASSRSGGTYEQYF.

This clone was seen once. The chain is built from TRBV19 and TRBJ1-2, with 7 bases lining up with TRBD1. The CDR3 sequence is 14 residues long. Trimming at V came to 2 bases and at J to 8 bases, leaving 8 bases not matched to a gene. Germline assignment: CDR1 LNHDA and CDR2 SQIVND (reference sequence). CDR3 residues: CASSINAGQFGYTF. The DNA for the CDR3 is TGTGCCAGTAGTATAAATGCGGGACAGTTCGGCTACACCTTC.

This clone was seen just once. The J gene is TRBJ2-3, the V gene TRBV7-2, with 7 bases that match TRBD1. V lost 1 base to trimming and J lost 3 bases; unmatched junction nucleotides: 4. This CDR3 is 15 amino acids long. Germline V gene sequence: CDR1 SGHTA, CDR2 FQGNSA. CDR3 residues: CASSLGPGGTDTQYF. CDR3 coding DNA: TGTGCCAGCAGCTTAGGCCCAGGGGGTACAGATACGCAGTATTTT.

V usage is TRBV27 and J usage is TRBJ2-1; TRBD2 might be the D (6 bases). Trimming took off 0 bases at V and 9 bases at J, with 9 bases between the two ends. CDR3 length: 13 residues. CDR1 MNHEY and CDR2 SMNVEV come from the germline V gene (reference sequence). The CDR3 bases are TGTGCCAGCAGTTTATCGACTAGGACTGAGCAGTTCTTC. Protein: CASSLSTRTEQFF.

V and J are TRBV7-2 and TRBJ2-3, with 7 bases identical to TRBD2. The CDR3 consists of 17 residues. The junction had 15 bases not matched to a gene; V was cut back by 5 bases and J by 4 bases. CDR1 and CDR2 from the germline V gene are SGHTA and FQGNSA. The CDR3 reads CASSPAPAGRGPDTQYF. The CDR3 DNA reads as TGTGCCAGCAGCCCAGCCCCAGCGGGGAGAGGCCCAGATACGCAGTATTTT.

V gene TRBV18 combines with J gene TRBJ1-2; no firm D call. Germline assignment: CDR1 KGHSH and CDR2 LQKENI. V lost 2 bases and J lost 3, with 10 bases in between. This CDR3 comprises 14 residues. CDR3 amino acids: CASSPEVAYYGYTF. CDR3 bases: TGTGCCAGCTCACCAGAGGTGGCTTACTATGGCTACACCTTC.

This chain uses TRBV19 with TRBJ1-1; D remains unclear. V lost 5 bases and J lost 1, with 11 bases in between. CDR3 length: 14 amino acids. Germline CDR1 is LNHDA and CDR2 is SQIVND (reference sequence). The CDR3 nucleotides are TGTGCCAGTAGTGCAGGACCGCCGAACACTGAAGCTTTCTTT. As protein: CASSAGPPNTEAFF.

The rearrangement uses TRBV7-8 and TRBJ1-4, with 7 bases lining up with TRBD1. The CDR3 runs 15 residues. The J segment lost 8 bases and the V segment lost 0 bases, leaving 6 bases of the junction unmatched. The germline V gene has CDR1 SGHVS and CDR2 FQNEAQ. CDR3 protein: CASSLAPGQIEKLFF. CDR3 coding DNA: TGTGCCAGCAGCTTAGCGCCGGGACAGATAGAAAAACTGTTTTTT.

The J gene is TRBJ2-5, the V gene TRBV9, with D possibly matching TRBD2 (5 bases). V lost 0 bases, J lost 2 bases, and 8 bases lay in between. CDR1 is SGDLS and CDR2 is YYNGEE in the germline V gene. The CDR3 covers 14 residues. The CDR3 DNA sequence: TGTGCCAGCAGCGTAGACAGCGGACAAGAGACCCAGTACTTC. It is translated as CASSVDSGQETQYF.